This T cell receptor (beta chain) was identified during a study of T-cell memory formation after mild COVID-19. Overall study results and limits: The study found balanced CD4/CD8 in clones contracting day 15 to 85 and a CD4+ lean in later expanders.

Constant-segment primers and 5'RACE yielded cDNA libraries for TCR alpha and TCR beta, each carrying sample barcodes and UMIs. TCRdb itself ran the 5' RACE reads through MiXCR, one entry per CDR3 protein. The sample shows hundreds of thousands of distinct CDR3 sequences, approximately 20% of them seen only once. From germline, CDR1 is SQVTM and CDR2 ANQGSEA. V lost 2 bases, J lost 5 bases, and 9 bases lay in between. The CDR3 runs 12 residues. The table lists this clonotype with a few counts. Its antigen is unknown. Sequencing input: PBMCs or a T cell subset sorted from them (not recorded which). This clonotype was obtained from an adult woman who had mild COVID-19 (a few samples of this study predate the infection). Cell type and time point are not known. V gene TRBV29-1 combines with J gene TRBJ2-5; TRBD2 might be the D (6 bases). This CDR3 reads CSVELALETQYF. The CDR3 nucleotides read TGCAGCGTTGAACTAGCGCTGGAGACCCAGTACTTC.